Each of the 2 T cell receptor beta chains below was sequenced from the same sample in a study of blood T cell repertoires in COVID-19. The method was immunoSEQ multiplex PCR; TCRdb's version includes in-frame clones alone and lacks a portion of them. Altogether roughly 95,000 clones are present, 75% to 95% being singletons, with the ten largest covering under 5%. The sequencing sample was made of peripheral blood. All receptors come from a woman between 45 and 60 years old in a cohort sampled during active COVID-19.

This clone appeared once. This chain joins TRBV6-5 and TRBJ1-1; a possible D gene is TRBD1 (6 bases). The length of the CDR3 is 15 residues. Germline values: CDR1 MNHEY, CDR2 SVGAGI. Trimming took off 6 bases at V and 1 base at J, with 15 bases between the two ends. The DNA of the CDR3 is TGTGCCAGCAGCCCCGGGGACACTTGGAACACTGAAGCTTTCTTT. Encoded protein: CASSPGDTWNTEAFF.

The genes are TRBV30 and TRBJ2-7; 8 bases match TRBD1. Germline V lookup: CDR1 GTSNPN, CDR2 SVGIG (reference sequence). The CDR3 length is 12 residues. The junction had 2 bases not matched to a gene; V was cut back by 1 base and J by 6 bases. CDR3: CAWSGQGTEQYF. In nucleotides, the CDR3 is TGTGCCTGGAGTGGACAGGGGACCGAGCAGTACTTC.